The 16 T cell receptor beta chains below were found in one sample sequenced in a study of blood T cell repertoires in COVID-19. The protocol was immunoSEQ multiplex PCR, while the TCRdb copy is restricted to in-frame clones and leaves out a portion. The sample consists of about 150,000 clones, 70% to 80% of them appearing once. Sequencing was carried out using PBMCs or T cells enriched from blood (not recorded which). All receptors come from a woman aged 70-85 years in a cohort exposed to, infected with or recovered from COVID-19 (not recorded which).

The V gene is TRBV25-1, the J gene TRBJ2-1; TRBD2 agrees at 9 bases. V shed 4 bases, J shed 8 bases, and the junction held 12 bases outside the gene matches. Germline CDR1 MGHDK, CDR2 SYGVNS. There are 16 residues in the CDR3. CDR3: CASSAREGLAGHEQFF. DNA of the CDR3: TGTGCCAGCAGTGCCCGAGAGGGACTAGCAGGCCATGAGCAGTTCTTC. Full variable domain (outside the CDR3, taken from reference TRBV25-1 and TRBJ2-1): EADIYQTPRYLVIGTGKKITLECSQTMGHDKMYWYQQDPGMELHLIHYSYGVNSTEKGDLSSESTVSRIRTEHFPLTLESARPSHTSQYLCASSAREGLAGHEQFFGPGTRLTVL.

The V call is TRBV2, the J call TRBJ1-5; 8 bases are shared with TRBD1. Germline-derived CDR1 and CDR2 are SNHLY and FYNNEI. The V and J ends lost 2 bases and 9 bases, in that order; junction bases with no gene match: 3. This CDR3 contains 13 residues. The CDR3 is CASSERQGRPQHF. DNA for the CDR3: TGTGCCAGCAGTGAACGACAGGGGAGGCCCCAGCATTTT.

The J gene is TRBJ2-2, the V gene TRBV5-1; TRBD1 might be the D (5 bases). The V gene's germline CDR1 is SGHRS and CDR2 YFSETQ. The CDR3 contains 15 residues. V shed 0 bases and J shed 6 bases, with 12 bases lying between them. CDR3 coding DNA: TGCGCCAGCAGCTTGGAGGCCAGGGTGTCCGGGGAGCTGTTTTTT. Amino acids: CASSLEARVSGELFF. Variable domain in full (rest from reference TRBV5-1 and TRBJ2-2): KAGVTQTPRYLIKTRGQQVTLSCSPISGHRSVSWYQQTPGQGLQFLFEYFSETQRNKGNFPGRFSGRQFSNSRSEMNVSTLELGDSALYLCASSLEARVSGELFFGEGSRLTVL.

V gene TRBV24-1 combines with J gene TRBJ2-3; 9 bases agree with TRBD1. V dropped 3 bases and J dropped 2; count of bases not matched to a gene: 11. Germline V gene sequence: CDR1 KGHDR, CDR2 SFDVKD. The CDR3 has 18 amino acids. DNA for the CDR3: TGTGCCACCAGTGATGGCAATTACAGGGGGCCCTCCACAGATACGCAGTATTTT. It specifies CATSDGNYRGPSTDTQYF.

This rearrangement joins TRBV28 to TRBJ1-6; 9 bases match TRBD1. The CDR3 has 16 residues. Trimming at V came to 6 bases and at J to 7 bases, leaving 10 bases not matched to a gene. CDR1 is MDHEN and CDR2 is SYDVKM in the germline V gene. CDR3 nucleotides: TGTGCCAGCAGCCCCTCGGGACAGGGTTTGAATTCACCCCTCCACTTT. Translation gives CASSPSGQGLNSPLHF. The full variable domain, in which reference TRBV28 and TRBJ1-6 provide the parts outside the CDR3, is DVKVTQSSRYLVKRTGEKVFLECVQDMDHENMFWYRQDPGLGLRLIYFSYDVKMKEKGDIPEGYSVSREKKERFSLILESASTNQTSMYLCASSPSGQGLNSPLHFGNGTRLTVT.

V is TRBV28 and J is TRBJ1-1; 8 nucleotides line up with TRBD1. Germline V lookup: CDR1 MDHEN, CDR2 SYDVKM. The CDR3 is made up of 14 amino acids. The V segment lost 8 bases and the J segment 2 bases; nucleotides outside the gene matches: 7. The CDR3 bases are TGTGCCAGCCTTCCCGGACAGGGAAACACTGAAGCTTTCTTT. Protein: CASLPGQGNTEAFF.

V is TRBV9 and J is TRBJ2-3; 8 positions agree with TRBD2. Germline CDR1 SGDLS, CDR2 YYNGEE. The ends lost 0 bases at V and 2 bases at J; junction bases unmatched: 8. This CDR3 contains 17 residues. Here the CDR3 reads CASSVAGGGSFTDTQYF. The DNA of the CDR3 is TGTGCCAGCAGCGTAGCGGGAGGGGGTTCTTTCACAGATACGCAGTATTTT.

This chain connects TRBV28 to TRBJ2-7, with 9 positions matching TRBD2. The CDR3 loop spans 19 amino acids. Per the germline V gene, CDR1 is MDHEN and CDR2 is SYDVKM. The ends lost 6 bases at V and 0 bases at J; junction bases unmatched: 18. The CDR3 here is CASRHQPGLAPRFSYEQYF. The CDR3 DNA is TGTGCCAGCAGACACCAGCCGGGACTAGCCCCCCGATTCTCCTACGAGCAGTACTTC.

The chain combines TRBV27 with TRBJ2-7; the D gene is possibly TRBD2 (6 bases). Germline values: CDR1 MNHEY, CDR2 SMNVEV (reference sequence). This CDR3 spans 15 amino acids. The V end was cut by 1 base, the J end by 6 bases, with 16 bases between. This chain's CDR3 is CASSLWASEGREQYF. The CDR3 coding sequence is TGTGCCAGCAGTTTATGGGCTAGCGAGGGCCGCGAGCAGTACTTC.

The chain links TRBV4-1 to TRBJ2-2, with 8 bases fitting TRBD1. The CDR3 is made up of 17 amino acids. Germline CDR1 is MGHRA and CDR2 is YSYEKL. The V gene end was trimmed by 2 bases and the J gene end by 7 bases; junction bases not matched to a gene: 12. CDR3: CASSQKVPGGGFGELFF. DNA for the CDR3: TGCGCCAGCAGCCAAAAGGTCCCAGGGGGCGGTTTCGGGGAGCTGTTTTTT.

This clone was observed once. Other DNA sequences of this sample code for an identical CDR3. The chain links TRBV18 to TRBJ1-1; D is unclear. Germline V gene data show CDR1 as KGHSH and CDR2 as LQKENI. Between the trimmed V and J ends, which lost 4 bases and 1 base, there was a span of 7 bases. This CDR3 comprises 13 residues. The CDR3 sequence is CASSLGGNTEAFF. CDR3 DNA: TGTGCCAGCTCACTAGGCGGGAACACTGAAGCTTTCTTT.

The chain links TRBV9 to TRBJ1-4, with 10 bases identical to TRBD1. V gave up 4 bases and J gave up 8 bases; unmatched junction bases: 8. The V gene's germline CDR1 is SGDLS and CDR2 YYNGEE. This CDR3 is built from 15 residues. The CDR3 nucleotides read TGTGCCAGCAGCCGTTTCGGGACAGGGGAGGAAAAACTGTTTTTT. It specifies CASSRFGTGEEKLFF.

The V call is TRBV28, the J call TRBJ1-2; a possible D gene is TRBD1 (5 bases). V gave up 6 bases and J gave up 5 bases, with 10 bases separating them. The CDR3 extends over 12 amino acids. Germline CDR1 MDHEN, CDR2 SYDVKM. Written as DNA, the CDR3 is TGTGCCAGCAGAAGGGGTCGGTATGGCTACACCTTC. It is translated as CASRRGRYGYTF.

The rearrangement links TRBV21-1 to TRBJ1-2; no check of the table's D call, TRBD1, against the DNA was made. TRBV21-1 is described as a pseudogene. The CDR3 loop spans 18 amino acids. The DNA for the CDR3 is TGTGCCAGCAGCACTGGACCGTCGGGACAAGAATCTAACTATGGCTACACCTTC. Translation gives CASSTGPSGQESNYGYTF.

The chain combines TRBV29-1 with TRBJ2-2; 12 bases map to TRBD2. CDR3 length: 14 amino acids. Germline V gene sequence: CDR1 SQVTM, CDR2 ANQGSEA. V dropped 7 bases and J dropped 5; count of bases not matched to a gene: 5. The CDR3 nucleotides are TGCAGCGCTTTCGGACTAGCGGGGACCGGGGAGCTGTTTTTT. Its translation: CSAFGLAGTGELFF.

The genes are TRBV11-2 and TRBJ2-3; 10 bases agree with TRBD2. With 7 bases clipped from V and 0 bases from J, the junction kept 4 bases outside the gene matches. This CDR3 has 15 amino acids. Germline CDR1 SGHAT, CDR2 FQNNGV. CDR3 amino acids: CASTPLAGSTDTQYF. For the CDR3, the DNA is TGTGCCAGCACCCCACTAGCGGGAAGCACAGATACGCAGTATTTT.